This TCR beta chain derives from a study of blood T cell repertoires in COVID-19. Trimming left V 3 bases short and J 1 base short, with 16 bases between. Germline values: CDR1 SGHKS, CDR2 YYEKEE (reference sequence). CDR3 length: 16 amino acids. Produced via immunoSEQ multiplex PCR; TCRdb's table is partial and in-frame only. Here the sample spans under 300,000 clones, approximately 90% being singletons. The receptor comes from a woman aged 40 to 55 with acute COVID-19. This rearrangement joins TRBV5-5 to TRBJ1-1, with a tentative D call TRBD1 (5 bases). Input material: PBMCs or T cells enriched from blood (not recorded which). In DNA, the CDR3 is TGTGCCAGCAGCTCCTTCACCAGGGCCTCGAACACTGAAGCTTTCTTT. Its protein product is CASSSFTRASNTEAFF.